Below, one TCR beta chain is given with its context. This sample was included in a study of CD8+ T cells in alopecia areata. RNA extraction was followed by reverse transcription into cDNA, which acted as the sequencing template. Profiling relied on immunoSEQ multiplex PCR, and the TCRdb table lists in-frame clones only, not all of them. The data contain tens of thousands of clones, 51% of them singletons. The CDR3 totals 17 residues. The V gene's germline CDR1 is SQVTM and CDR2 ANQGSEA. Between the trimmed V and J ends, which lost 7 bases and 1 base, there was a span of 23 bases. The sequence came from a human donor with alopecia areata. Sample: NKG2D-high CD8+ T cells sorted from blood. The chain uses TRBV29-1 and TRBJ2-1; D assignment may be TRBD1 or TRBD2 (6 bases each). DNA for the CDR3: TGCAGCGGCAGGGGTTACTTACGGGAGAGGTCCTACAATGAGCAGTTCTTC. It encodes CSGRGYLRERSYNEQFF.